The rows below give T cell receptor beta chains drawn from one sample of a study of blood T cells in healthy people across ages. Each CDR3 protein gets one entry after TCRdb re-called the 5' RACE reads with MiXCR. The table records approximately 490,000 distinct CDR3 sequences, around 24% of them present only once. Another study also made use of these data, one on T cells of mothers and their children.

The sequencing input was blood. These receptors came from a boy between 10 and 17 years old in good health. The CDR3 runs from the conserved cysteine through the conserved F or W. The D gene is left open where the match is weak. Some rows have no size entry. The others give once, few or many, or a class for an expanded clone.

j_gene	abundance	d_gene	v_gene	CDR3aa	CDR3nt
TRBJ1-5	NA	TRBD1	TRBV12-3/TRBV12-4	CASGKQGASGNQPQHF	TGTGCCAGCGGGAAACAGGGGGCGTCAGGCAATCAGCCCCAGCATTTT
TRBJ2-4	few	NA	TRBV20-1	CSARAEALSIQYF	TGCAGTGCTAGAGCTGAGGCTCTAAGCATTCAGTACTTC
TRBJ2-1	NA	TRBD1	TRBV27	CASSQTGMHYNEQFF	TGTGCCAGCAGTCAGACAGGGATGCACTACAATGAGCAGTTCTTC
TRBJ2-1	many	TRBD1	TRBV7-8	CASSSGQGSYNEQFF	TGTGCCAGCAGCTCGGGACAGGGCAGCTACAATGAGCAGTTCTTC
TRBJ2-2	few	TRBD1	TRBV20-1	CSASPAPGGAGYTGELFF	TGCAGTGCTAGTCCAGCTCCAGGGGGAGCCGGCTACACCGGGGAGCTGTTTTTT
TRBJ1-5	NA	TRBD1	TRBV28	CASSREPGQNNQPQHF	TGTGCCAGCAGTCGGGAACCGGGACAGAACAATCAGCCCCAGCATTTT
TRBJ2-3	once	NA	TRBV20-1	CSAPRSRTDTQYF	TGCAGTGCTCCCCGGTCCCGCACAGATACGCAGTATTTT
TRBJ2-2	few	TRBD2	TRBV11-2	CASSSRLASLSSAAIRRTGELFF	TGTGCCAGCAGCTCGCGACTAGCGAGCTTATCTTCGGCCGCCATACGTAGAACCGGGGAGCTGTTTTTT
TRBJ2-2	few	TRBD2	TRBV4-3	CASSQDVASGGSNGELFF	TGCGCCAGCAGCCAAGATGTGGCTAGCGGGGGGTCAAACGGGGAGCTGTTTTTT
TRBJ2-5	few	NA	TRBV7-2	CASKTSYQETQYF	TGTGCCAGCAAGACTTCCTACCAAGAGACCCAGTACTTC
TRBJ2-7	NA	TRBD1	TRBV9	CASSEETGFSYEQYF	TGTGCCAGCAGCGAGGAGACAGGGTTCTCCTACGAGCAGTACTTC
TRBJ2-4	many	NA	TRBV20-1	CSANRGAKNIQYF	TGCAGTGCTAATAGGGGGGCCAAAAACATTCAGTACTTC
TRBJ1-4	few	NA	TRBV12-3/TRBV12-4	CASRLGEKLFF	TGTGCCAGCCGACTCGGGGAAAAACTGTTTTTT
TRBJ2-2	few	NA	TRBV9	CASRSGRHQGGELFF	TGTGCCAGCCGCTCCGGGCGGCACCAAGGAGGGGAGCTGTTTTTT
TRBJ1-1	few	TRBD1	TRBV19	CASSTTGVNTEAFF	TGTGCCAGTAGTACGACAGGGGTGAACACTGAAGCTTTCTTT
TRBJ1-2	once	NA	TRBV6-1	CASRPRKGFVGYTF	TGTGCCAGCAGGCCTCGAAAGGGATTCGTTGGCTACACCTTC
TRBJ2-7	NA	TRBD1	TRBV10-3	CSIRVGTDYEQYF	TGTTCCATCAGGGTGGGGACAGACTACGAGCAGTACTTC
TRBJ2-7	NA	NA	TRBV10-2	CASSNWKSYEQYF	TGCGCCAGCAGCAACTGGAAATCCTACGAGCAGTACTTC
TRBJ2-5	NA	NA	TRBV7-2	CASSPHRETQYF	TGTGCCAGCAGCCCCCATCGAGAGACCCAGTACTTC
TRBJ1-5	NA	TRBD1	TRBV7-9	CASSSDREGQPQHF	TGTGCCAGCAGCTCCGACAGGGAGGGTCAGCCCCAGCATTTT
TRBJ2-7	NA	TRBD1	TRBV5-1	CASSVLDREGEQYF	TGCGCCAGCAGCGTCCTGGACAGGGAAGGCGAGCAGTACTTC
TRBJ2-5	NA	NA	TRBV20-1	CSASDQAGDQETQYF	TGCAGTGCTAGTGATCAGGCAGGGGACCAAGAGACCCAGTACTTC
TRBJ2-4	NA	TRBD1	TRBV28	CASSTTGENIQYF	TGTGCCAGCAGTACGACAGGGGAAAACATTCAGTACTTC
TRBJ2-7	once	TRBD1	TRBV6-2/TRBV6-3	CASSSQGTHEQYF	TGTGCCAGCAGTTCACAGGGGACCCACGAGCAGTACTTC
TRBJ1-1	few	NA	TRBV6-2/TRBV6-3	CASSSNLPWAEAFF	TGTGCCAGCAGTTCCAACCTCCCGTGGGCTGAAGCTTTCTTT
TRBJ2-1	few	TRBD2	TRBV7-9	CASSPRTSGRNNEQFF	TGTGCCAGCAGCCCCCGGACTAGCGGGAGGAACAATGAGCAGTTCTTC
TRBJ2-1	few	TRBD2	TRBV7-9	CASSLEASGGYNEQFF	TGTGCCAGCAGCTTAGAGGCTAGCGGGGGGTACAATGAGCAGTTCTTC
TRBJ1-5	once	NA	TRBV28	CASSFRQLNQPQHF	TGTGCCAGCAGTTTTAGACAGCTCAATCAGCCCCAGCATTTT
TRBJ2-3	NA	NA	TRBV6-5	CASSYLSGLDTQYF	TGTGCCAGCAGTTACTTAAGTGGGCTAGATACGCAGTATTTT
TRBJ2-1	few	NA	TRBV4-3	CASSQERSGSDEQFF	TGCGCCAGCAGCCAAGAGCGCTCCGGTAGTGATGAGCAGTTCTTC
TRBJ2-7	NA	NA	TRBV11-2	CASSSGLIYEQYF	TGTGCCAGCAGCTCAGGACTGATCTACGAGCAGTACTTC
TRBJ2-5	NA	TRBD2	TRBV12-3/TRBV12-4	CASSFSALAGAAGVLKETQYF	TGTGCCAGCAGTTTTAGCGCACTAGCGGGAGCGGCGGGGGTCCTAAAAGAGACCCAGTACTTC
TRBJ2-3	NA	NA	TRBV7-9	CASSLASGILNTQYF	TGTGCCAGCAGCTTAGCTAGCGGTATCCTGAATACGCAGTATTTT
TRBJ2-7	NA	NA	TRBV28	CASSPTLGSLTYEQYF	TGTGCCAGCAGCCCCACTCTGGGGAGCCTGACCTACGAGCAGTACTTC
TRBJ2-1	NA	TRBD2	TRBV20-1	CSASAGGSSSYNEQFF	TGCAGTGCTAGCGCGGGGGGCTCGAGCTCCTACAATGAGCAGTTCTTC
TRBJ1-1	NA	NA	TRBV3-1	CASSQETRNTEAFF	TGTGCCAGCAGCCAAGAAACGAGAAACACTGAAGCTTTCTTT
TRBJ2-7	NA	NA	TRBV27	CASSLSGERVTYEQYF	TGTGCCAGCAGTTTATCGGGAGAGAGAGTTACCTACGAGCAGTACTTC
TRBJ2-7	NA	NA	TRBV2	CASRVGTRTYEQYF	TGTGCCAGCAGGGTCGGGACACGGACCTACGAGCAGTACTTC
TRBJ2-5	NA	TRBD2	TRBV2	CASSDPRLAALGEQYF	TGTGCCAGCAGTGACCCTCGTCTAGCGGCCCTGGGGGAGCAGTACTTC
TRBJ2-1	NA	NA	TRBV6-5	CASSTNAPLNEQFF	TGTGCCAGCAGTACCAACGCCCCTCTGAATGAGCAGTTCTTC
TRBJ1-4	NA	NA	TRBV2	CANHRVDEKLFF	TGTGCCAACCACAGGGTGGATGAAAAACTGTTTTTT
TRBJ1-3	many	NA	TRBV25-1	CASSELRSSGNTIYF	TGTGCCAGCAGTGAATTAAGAAGCTCTGGAAACACCATATATTTT
TRBJ2-7	few	NA	TRBV7-9	CASSSRVGLSEQYF	TGTGCCAGCAGCTCGCGGGTGGGGCTTAGCGAGCAGTACTTC
TRBJ2-1	NA	TRBD2	TRBV2	CASSPLGDYEYNEQFF	TGTGCCAGCAGCCCCTTAGGGGACTACGAGTACAATGAGCAGTTCTTC
TRBJ2-1	NA	NA	TRBV19	CASSMAGQGGYNEQFF	TGTGCCAGTAGTATGGCCGGACAGGGAGGGTACAATGAGCAGTTCTTC
TRBJ2-5	few	TRBD1	TRBV5-1	CASSFGQGPETQHF	TGCGCCAGCAGCTTCGGACAGGGCCCGGAGACCCAGCACTTC